This TCR beta chain is drawn from a study of T cells in localized non-small cell lung cancer. The germline CDR1 and CDR2 sequences are MNHEY and SMNVEV (reference sequence). Losses at the gene ends were 4 bases for V and 2 bases for J; bases not matched to a gene: 10. This CDR3 is built from 17 residues. Clones were sequenced by immunoSEQ multiplex PCR, and TCRdb holds only the in-frame ones, with some missing. The sample records 15,000 to 20,000 clones, around 87% being singletons. This chain links TRBV27 with TRBJ2-5; 10 bases match TRBD2. The receptor was derived from a woman aged 35-75 years with stage III lung adenocarcinoma. The sequencing here drew on peripheral blood mononuclear cells, taken before any cancer treatment. CDR3 sequence (DNA): TGTGCCAGCAGTTCGACTATTGGACTAGCGGCACAAGAGACCCAGTACTTC. This sequence encodes CASSSTIGLAAQETQYF.